The sequence of this TCR beta chain was determined in a study of cytomegalovirus exposure and HLA in healthy donors. Study-level background: The same platform was used for the 110 or so validation repertoires as for the approximately 610 first-cohort repertoires, as reported in a later analysis. Study findings and constraints: Reports indicated that the classifier achieved high specificity and sensitivity in diagnosing cytomegalovirus status. Rare sequences made up most TCRs, while some public TCRs were found in many donors. Altogether, more than 150 TCR beta chains were recorded as cytomegalovirus-associated.

Turning to this clone: Its antigen is unknown.

Only in-frame clones appear in the TCRdb table, and some are missing; sequencing was by immunoSEQ multiplex PCR. Of roughly 100,000 clones listed, around 87% are singletons. With V trimmed by 5 bases and J by 4 bases, 5 bases remained unmatched. The CDR3 runs to 15 residues. Germline CDR1 LNHNV, CDR2 YYDKDF (reference sequence). The chain carries TRBV15 and TRBJ2-1; 10 bases align to TRBD2. This sequence was found in a woman aged 18 to 35 in good health and CMV-seropositive. Sequencing was done on a sample of PBMCs. The CDR3 nucleotides are TGTGCCACCAGCCCTAGCGGGAGCCGGTACAATGAGCAGTTCTTC. This codes for CATSPSGSRYNEQFF.